This T cell receptor (beta chain) was identified during a study of shared clonotypes between healthy human individuals. As to this clone: Its antigen remains unknown.

Trimming took off 4 bases at V and 2 bases at J, with 15 bases between the two ends. The CDR3 totals 15 residues. In germline, CDR1 is KGHSH, CDR2 LQKENI. Study results and limitations: Shared across a few donors were approximately 5% of the naive CD4 clonotypes.

The input for sorted-subset replicate PCRs was around 200 ng DNA, 25,000 to 35,000 T cell genomes. The authors' processing: Filtering differed since immunoSEQ provided only junctions, with no quality scores. This table comes from immunoSEQ multiplex PCR, and its TCRdb copy is limited to in-frame clones, with some not included. V, J and clone size are those of that table, while D and trimming were read from the DNA. The sample carries 900,000 to 1,200,000 clones, around three quarters recorded once. V is TRBV18 and J is TRBJ2-7; a possible D gene is TRBD1 (7 bases). The sequenced sample consisted of memory CD4+ T cells from PBMCs. As for subset: CD45RA-negative fraction. The sequence derives from a man between 18 and 29 years old in good health. Some clones in this sample may be carry-over from other donors' samples. Written as DNA, the CDR3 is TGTGCCAGCTCACTAGGAGGGACAGTCGCCTACGAGCAGTACTTC. Residues: CASSLGGTVAYEQYF.